This T cell receptor beta chain was captured in a study of CD4 T cells in relation to SARS-CoV-2 and coronaviruses. Study overall: PBMCs were cultured with antigen for nine to ten days before TCR beta sequencing.

Trimming took off 4 bases at V and 4 bases at J, with 15 bases between the two ends. CDR1 is SGHNT and CDR2 is YYREEE in the germline V gene (reference sequence). The CDR3 runs to 16 residues. Clones were sequenced by immunoSEQ multiplex PCR, and TCRdb holds only the in-frame ones, with some missing. This table holds around 41,000 clones, roughly 84% found once. For this clone: Its antigen remains unidentified.

The chain has TRBV5-4 and TRBJ1-6, with D perhaps TRBD1 (6 bases). The specimen was naive CD4+ T cells from PBMCs, cultured in vitro. Subset specified: naive CD4+ T cells isolated by negative enrichment. The receptor was derived from an adult with COVID-19. As DNA, the CDR3 is TGTGCCAGCAGCGACTCAGGGGAACTTTATAATTCACCCCTCCACTTT. Protein: CASSDSGELYNSPLHF.